This T cell receptor (beta chain) is from a study of blood T cell repertoires in COVID-19. Study details: Acute and convalescent COVID-19 specimens originated in the United States, Italy and Spain. PBMCs, B-cell-depleted T cells, or T cells were the source of the cDNA or gDNA that made up the material.

Trimming pared 3 bases from V and 2 bases from J, leaving 17 bases between. The CDR3 has 17 amino acids. Germline V gives CDR1 MDHEN, CDR2 SYDVKM. While infection was still active, Seattle patients were enrolled and then followed longitudinally. Authors' methods: Estimation of nucleated cell counts was performed using reference gene primer amplification. Using immunoSEQ multiplex PCR, the repertoire was profiled, and TCRdb retains in-frame clones only, with some absent. The D gene and trimming were derived from the DNA, and the V and J assignments and clone size from that table. This table has a few hundred thousand clones, around 82% appearing once.

The chain joins TRBV28 to TRBJ1-5, with D possibly being TRBD1 (5 bases). This sequence originates from a person aged 70 to 79 with COVID-19, enrolled during active disease. The specimen was peripheral blood. DNA of the CDR3: TGTGCCAGCAGTTTCGCCCCGGGGGGGGTTGGCAATCAGCCCCAGCATTTT. Translated, it gives CASSFAPGGVGNQPQHF.